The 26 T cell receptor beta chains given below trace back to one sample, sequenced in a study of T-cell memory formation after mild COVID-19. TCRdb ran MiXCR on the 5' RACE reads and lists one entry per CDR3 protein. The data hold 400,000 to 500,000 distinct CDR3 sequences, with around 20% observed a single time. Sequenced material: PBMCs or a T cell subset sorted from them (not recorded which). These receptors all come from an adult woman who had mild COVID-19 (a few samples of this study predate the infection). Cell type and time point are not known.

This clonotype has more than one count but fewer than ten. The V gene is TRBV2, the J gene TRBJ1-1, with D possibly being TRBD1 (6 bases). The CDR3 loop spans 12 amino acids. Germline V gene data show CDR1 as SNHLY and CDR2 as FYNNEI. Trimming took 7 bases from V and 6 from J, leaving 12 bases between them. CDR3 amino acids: CASNAGAAEAFF. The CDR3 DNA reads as TGTGCCAGCAACGCAGGGGCGGCTGAAGCTTTCTTT.

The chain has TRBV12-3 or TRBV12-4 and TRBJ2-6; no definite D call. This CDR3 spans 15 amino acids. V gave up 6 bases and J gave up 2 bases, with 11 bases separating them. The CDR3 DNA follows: TGTGCCAGCAGCCGTGTTCGAACTGGGGCCAACGTCCTGACTTTC. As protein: CASSRVRTGANVLTF.

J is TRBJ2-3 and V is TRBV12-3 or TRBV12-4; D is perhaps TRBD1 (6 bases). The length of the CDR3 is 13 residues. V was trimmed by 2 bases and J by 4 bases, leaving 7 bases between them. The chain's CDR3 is CASSLRGSDTQYF. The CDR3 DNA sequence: TGTGCCAGCAGTTTAAGGGGGTCAGATACGCAGTATTTT.

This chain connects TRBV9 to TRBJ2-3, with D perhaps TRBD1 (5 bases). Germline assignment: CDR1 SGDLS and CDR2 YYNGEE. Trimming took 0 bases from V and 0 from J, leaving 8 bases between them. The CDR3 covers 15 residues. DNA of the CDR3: TGTGCCAGCAGCGTAGGGACAACTAGCACAGATACGCAGTATTTT. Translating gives CASSVGTTSTDTQYF.

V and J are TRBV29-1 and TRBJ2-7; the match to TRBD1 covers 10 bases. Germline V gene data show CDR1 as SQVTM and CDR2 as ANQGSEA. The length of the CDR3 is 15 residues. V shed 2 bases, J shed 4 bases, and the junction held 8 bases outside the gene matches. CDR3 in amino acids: CSVEPPGQGKYEQYF. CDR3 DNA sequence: TGCAGCGTTGAACCCCCGGGACAGGGGAAGTACGAGCAGTACTTC.

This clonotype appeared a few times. CDR3 amino acids: CASSLKRIDLKGNEQFF. CDR3 coding DNA: TGTGCCAGCAGCTTAAAGCGGATTGACCTTAAGGGCAATGAGCAGTTCTTC. The rearrangement uses TRBV5-6 and TRBJ2-1, with TRBD2 as a possible D gene (5 bases). The V gene lost 2 bases and the J gene lost 6 bases, with 21 bases spanning the gap. This CDR3 is built from 17 residues. The germline CDR1 and CDR2 sequences are SGHDT and YYEEEE.

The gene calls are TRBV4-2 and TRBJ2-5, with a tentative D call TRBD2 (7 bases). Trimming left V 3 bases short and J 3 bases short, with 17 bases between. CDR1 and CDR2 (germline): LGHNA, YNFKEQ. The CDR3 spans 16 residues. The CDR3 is CASSHLSGEGEETQYF. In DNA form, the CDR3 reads TGTGCCAGCAGCCACCTCTCTGGGGAGGGGGAAGAGACCCAGTACTTC.

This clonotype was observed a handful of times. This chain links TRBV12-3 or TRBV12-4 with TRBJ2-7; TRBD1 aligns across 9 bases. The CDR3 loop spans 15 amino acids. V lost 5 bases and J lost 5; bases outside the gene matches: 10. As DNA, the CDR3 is TGTGCCAGCAGTACAATCGGGACAGGGCTCCACGAGCAGTACTTC. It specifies CASSTIGTGLHEQYF.

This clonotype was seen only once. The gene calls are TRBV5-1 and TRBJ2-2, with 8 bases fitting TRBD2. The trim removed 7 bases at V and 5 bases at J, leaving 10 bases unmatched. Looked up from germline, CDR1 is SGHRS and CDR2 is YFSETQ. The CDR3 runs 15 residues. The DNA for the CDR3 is TGCGCCAGCTTCGAAGCGGGGGCCCTTACCGGGGAGCTGTTTTTT. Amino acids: CASFEAGALTGELFF. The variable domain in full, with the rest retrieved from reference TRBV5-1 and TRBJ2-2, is KAGVTQTPRYLIKTRGQQVTLSCSPISGHRSVSWYQQTPGQGLQFLFEYFSETQRNKGNFPGRFSGRQFSNSRSEMNVSTLELGDSALYLCASFEAGALTGELFFGEGSRLTVL.

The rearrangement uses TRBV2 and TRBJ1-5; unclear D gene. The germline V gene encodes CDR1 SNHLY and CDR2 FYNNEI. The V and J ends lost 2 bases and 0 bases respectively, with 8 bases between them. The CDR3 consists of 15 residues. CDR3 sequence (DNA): TGTGCCAGCAGTGAAAGCAGTAATAGCAATCAGCCCCAGCATTTT. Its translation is CASSESSNSNQPQHF. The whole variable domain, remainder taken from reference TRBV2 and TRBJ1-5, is EPEVTQTPSHQVTQMGQEVILRCVPISNHLYFYWYRQILGQKVEFLVSFYNNEISEKSEIFDDQFSVERPDGSNFTLKIRSTKLEDSAMYFCASSESSNSNQPQHFGDGTRLSIL.

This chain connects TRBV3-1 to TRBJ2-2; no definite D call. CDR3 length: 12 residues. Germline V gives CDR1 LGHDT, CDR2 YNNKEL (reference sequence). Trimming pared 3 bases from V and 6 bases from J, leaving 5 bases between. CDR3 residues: CASSQQPGELFF. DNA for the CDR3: TGTGCCAGCAGCCAGCAACCCGGGGAGCTGTTTTTT. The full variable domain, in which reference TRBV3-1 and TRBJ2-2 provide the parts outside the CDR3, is DTAVSQTPKYLVTQMGNDKSIKCEQNLGHDTMYWYKQDSKKFLKIMFSYNNKELIINETVPNRFSPKSPDKAHLNLHINSLELGDSAVYFCASSQQPGELFFGEGSRLTVL.

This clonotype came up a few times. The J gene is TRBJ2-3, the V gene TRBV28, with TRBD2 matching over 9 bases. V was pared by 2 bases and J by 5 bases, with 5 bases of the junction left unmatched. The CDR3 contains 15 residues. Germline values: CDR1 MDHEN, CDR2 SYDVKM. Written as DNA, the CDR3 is TGTGCCAGCAGTTTAGGCGGGAGGGCCGGAGATACGCAGTATTTT. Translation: CASSLGGRAGDTQYF.

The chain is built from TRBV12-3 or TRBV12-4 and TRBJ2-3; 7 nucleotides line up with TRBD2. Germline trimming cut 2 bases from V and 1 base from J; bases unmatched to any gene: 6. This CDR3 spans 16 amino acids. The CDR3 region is CASSLIGLAGTDTQYF. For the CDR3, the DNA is TGTGCCAGCAGTTTAATAGGGCTAGCGGGCACAGATACGCAGTATTTT.

The CDR3 bases are TGTGCCAGCAGCGTAGGGGACTATAGCAATCAGCCCCAGCATTTT. Its protein is CASSVGDYSNQPQHF. The rearrangement joins TRBV5-8 to TRBJ1-5, with a tentative D call TRBD1 (5 bases). Germline lookup yields CDR1 SGHTS and CDR2 YDEGEE. V dropped 4 bases and J dropped 0 bases, with 11 bases sitting between them. The CDR3 contains 15 residues.

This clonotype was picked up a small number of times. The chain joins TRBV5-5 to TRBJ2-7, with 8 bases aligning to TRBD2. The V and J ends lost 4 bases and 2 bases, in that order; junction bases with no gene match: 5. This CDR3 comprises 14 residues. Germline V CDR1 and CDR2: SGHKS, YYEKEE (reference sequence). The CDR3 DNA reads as TGTGCCAGCAGCCGGGGACTAGGAGCCTACGAGCAGTACTTC. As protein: CASSRGLGAYEQYF.

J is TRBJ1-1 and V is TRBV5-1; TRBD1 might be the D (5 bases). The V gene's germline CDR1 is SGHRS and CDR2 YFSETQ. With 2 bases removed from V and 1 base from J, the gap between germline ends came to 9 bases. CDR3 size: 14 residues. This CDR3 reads CASSLGTTNTEAFF. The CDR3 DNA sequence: TGCGCCAGCAGCTTAGGGACGACGAACACTGAAGCTTTCTTT. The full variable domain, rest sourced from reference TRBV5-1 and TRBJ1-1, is KAGVTQTPRYLIKTRGQQVTLSCSPISGHRSVSWYQQTPGQGLQFLFEYFSETQRNKGNFPGRFSGRQFSNSRSEMNVSTLELGDSALYLCASSLGTTNTEAFFGQGTRLTVV.

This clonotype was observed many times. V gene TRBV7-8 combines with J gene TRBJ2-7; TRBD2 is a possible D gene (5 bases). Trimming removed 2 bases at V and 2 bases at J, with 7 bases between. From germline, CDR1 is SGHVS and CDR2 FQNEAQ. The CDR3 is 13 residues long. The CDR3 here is CASSLRGPYEQYF. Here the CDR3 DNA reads TGTGCCAGCAGCTTACGCGGGCCCTACGAGCAGTACTTC.

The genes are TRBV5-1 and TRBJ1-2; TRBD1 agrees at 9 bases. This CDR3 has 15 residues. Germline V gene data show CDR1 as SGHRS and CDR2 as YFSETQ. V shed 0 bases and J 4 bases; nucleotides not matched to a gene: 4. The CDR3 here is CASSLGDRASYGYTF. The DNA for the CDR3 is TGCGCCAGCAGCTTGGGGGACAGGGCCAGCTATGGCTACACCTTC.

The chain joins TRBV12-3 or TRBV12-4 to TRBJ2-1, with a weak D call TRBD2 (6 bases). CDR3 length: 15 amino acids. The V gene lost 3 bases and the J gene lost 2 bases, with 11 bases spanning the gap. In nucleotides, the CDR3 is TGTGCCAGCAGTTTCGGCGGGACCGCCTACAATGAGCAGTTCTTC. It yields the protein CASSFGGTAYNEQFF.

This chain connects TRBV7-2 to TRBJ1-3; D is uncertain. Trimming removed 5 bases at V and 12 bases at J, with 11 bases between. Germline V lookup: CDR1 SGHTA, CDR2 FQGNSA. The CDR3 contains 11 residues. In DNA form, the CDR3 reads TGTGCCAGCAGCCACCTGAGTAGCATATATTTT. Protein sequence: CASSHLSSIYF.

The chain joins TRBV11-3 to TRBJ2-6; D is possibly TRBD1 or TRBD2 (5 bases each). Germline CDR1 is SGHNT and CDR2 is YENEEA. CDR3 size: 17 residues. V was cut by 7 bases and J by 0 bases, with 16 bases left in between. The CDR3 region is CASTLLSGRSGANVLTF. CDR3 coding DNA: TGTGCCAGCACCCTTCTTTCGGGGCGCTCTGGGGCCAACGTCCTGACTTTC.

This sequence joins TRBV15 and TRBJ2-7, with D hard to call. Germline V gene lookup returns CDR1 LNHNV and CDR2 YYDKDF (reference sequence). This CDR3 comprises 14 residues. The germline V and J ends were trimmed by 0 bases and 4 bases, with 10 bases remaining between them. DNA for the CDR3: TGTGCCACCAGCAGAGATAAAGGAACTTACGAGCAGTACTTC. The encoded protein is CATSRDKGTYEQYF.

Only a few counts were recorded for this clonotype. As DNA, the CDR3 is TGCGCCAGTACTCGGGGGGTCGGTCCCCAAGAGACCCAGTACTTC. Its translation is CASTRGVGPQETQYF. This chain connects TRBV4-1 to TRBJ2-5; 7 positions match TRBD2. Germline V gene sequence: CDR1 MGHRA, CDR2 YSYEKL. The CDR3 loop spans 15 amino acids. J was trimmed by 1 base and V by 9 bases; bases with no gene match: 11.

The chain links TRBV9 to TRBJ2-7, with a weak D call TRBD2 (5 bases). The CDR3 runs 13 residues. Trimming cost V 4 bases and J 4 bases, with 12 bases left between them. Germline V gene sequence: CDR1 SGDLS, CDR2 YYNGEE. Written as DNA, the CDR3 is TGTGCCAGCAGCAGAGACCCGGGGTACGAGCAGTACTTC. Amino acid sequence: CASSRDPGYEQYF.

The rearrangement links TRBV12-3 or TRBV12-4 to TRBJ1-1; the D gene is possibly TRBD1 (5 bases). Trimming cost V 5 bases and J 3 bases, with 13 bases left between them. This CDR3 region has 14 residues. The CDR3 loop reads CASSRRGRDTEAFF. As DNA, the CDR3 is TGTGCCAGCAGTCGTAGGGGCCGGGACACTGAAGCTTTCTTT.

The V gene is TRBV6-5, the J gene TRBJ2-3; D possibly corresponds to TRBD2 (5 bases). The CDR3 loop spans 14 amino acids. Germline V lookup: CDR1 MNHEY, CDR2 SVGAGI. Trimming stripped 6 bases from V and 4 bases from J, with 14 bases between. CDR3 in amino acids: CASREGPGADTQYF. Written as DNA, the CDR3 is TGTGCCAGCAGGGAAGGGCCCGGGGCAGATACGCAGTATTTT.